The 9 T cell receptor beta chains listed next were all sequenced from one sample in a study of T cell responses to AZD1222 COVID-19 vaccine. Clones were sequenced by immunoSEQ multiplex PCR, and TCRdb holds only the in-frame ones, with some missing. The sample contains around 150,000 clones, 85% to 95% of which appear only once. Sequences were derived from peripheral blood, sampled 28 days after the second AZD1222 dose. These receptors all stem from an adult who received the AZD1222 COVID-19 vaccine.

This chain connects TRBV6-2 or TRBV6-3 to TRBJ2-7; 7 bases line up with TRBD2. V was pared by 0 bases and J by 0 bases, with 5 bases of the junction left unmatched. Germline CDR1 MNHEY, CDR2 SVGEGT. The CDR3 spans 16 residues. CDR3 sequence (DNA): TGTGCCAGCAGTTACTCGAGGGCTAGCGGCTCCTACGAGCAGTACTTC. It yields the protein CASSYSRASGSYEQYF.

The chain joins TRBV18 to TRBJ2-6, with 9 bases identical to TRBD1. Germline V gene sequence: CDR1 KGHSH, CDR2 LQKENI. The CDR3 is 19 residues long. The V segment lost 1 base and the J segment 1 base; nucleotides outside the gene matches: 8. The CDR3 DNA reads as TGTGCCAGCTCACCACGACCGGGACAGGGAGCGTCTGGGGCCAACGTCCTGACTTTC. It specifies CASSPRPGQGASGANVLTF. Based on the CDR3 plus reference TRBV18 and TRBJ2-6, the full variable domain is NAGVMQNPRHLVRRRGQEARLRCSPMKGHSHVYWYRQLPEEGLKFMVYLQKENIIDESGMPKERFSAEFPKEGPSILRIQQVVRGDSAAYFCASSPRPGQGASGANVLTFGAGSRLTVL.

V and J are TRBV12-3 or TRBV12-4 and TRBJ1-1; D may be TRBD1 (6 bases). CDR3 length equals 13 residues. V was pared by 6 bases and J by 4 bases, with 12 bases between. In nucleotides, the CDR3 is TGTGCCAGCAGGGAAGTGGACAGCACTGAAGCTTTCTTT. Translation: CASREVDSTEAFF.

The chain links TRBV3-1 (or the pseudogene TRBV3-2) to TRBJ1-1, with 7 nucleotides matching TRBD1. The CDR3 sequence is 13 residues long. Losses at the gene ends were 0 bases for V and 10 bases for J; bases not matched to a gene: 5. The germline V gene encodes CDR1 LGHDT and CDR2 YNNKEL (reference sequence). This CDR3 reads CASSQDSGQTAFF. CDR3 DNA: TGTGCCAGCAGCCAAGATTCGGGACAGACAGCTTTCTTT.

This sequence joins TRBV27 and TRBJ2-3; maybe TRBD2 (5 bases). Germline CDR1 is MNHEY and CDR2 is SMNVEV (reference sequence). The CDR3 spans 16 residues. Trimming stripped 1 base from V and 5 bases from J, with 16 bases between. CDR3 sequence (DNA): TGTGCCAGCAGTTTATTGAGTACGGCCCGGGGAGATACGCAGTATTTT. It translates to CASSLLSTARGDTQYF.

The chain links TRBV28 to TRBJ1-5; no definite D call. The germline gives CDR1 MDHEN, CDR2 SYDVKM. The CDR3 totals 15 residues. V dropped 3 bases and J dropped 3 bases, with 12 bases sitting between them. As DNA, the CDR3 is TGTGCCAGCAGTTTCCAGGTCGCGACCAATCAGCCCCAGCATTTT. Its protein is CASSFQVATNQPQHF.

The chain uses TRBV30 and TRBJ2-1, with 12 bases lining up with TRBD2. The CDR3 extends over 17 amino acids. The germline CDR1 and CDR2 sequences are GTSNPN and SVGIG (reference sequence). V dropped 3 bases and J dropped 8; count of bases not matched to a gene: 14. The DNA of the CDR3 is TGTGCCTGGAGGATGGCCGGCCTAGCGGGAGGGCCCTATGAGCAGTTCTTC. Amino acid sequence: CAWRMAGLAGGPYEQFF.

The J gene is TRBJ1-1, the V gene TRBV30; no clear D. Per germline, CDR1 GTSNPN and CDR2 SVGIG (reference sequence). The CDR3 spans 10 residues. The DNA for the CDR3 is TGTGCGTTCGGCAAAACTGAAGCTTTCTTT. It yields the protein CAFGKTEAFF.

The V gene is TRBV3-1 (or the pseudogene TRBV3-2), the J gene TRBJ1-1, with a tentative D call TRBD1 (5 bases). This CDR3 spans 12 amino acids. V shed 4 bases and J shed 7 bases, with 10 bases lying between them. Germline V gene sequence: CDR1 LGHDT, CDR2 YNNKEL (reference sequence). This chain's CDR3 is CASSRRDVEAFF. The CDR3 DNA reads TGTGCCAGCAGCCGCAGGGATGTTGAAGCTTTCTTT.